This TCR beta chain derives from a study of OX40 agonist ivuxolimab in advanced cancers. Profiling relied on immunoSEQ multiplex PCR, and the TCRdb table lists in-frame clones only, not all of them. Of 71,000 or so clones in the sample, approximately 89% are singletons; the top ten hold under 0.8%. CDR1 is MDHEN and CDR2 is SYDVKM in the germline V gene. This CDR3 has 12 residues. V was shortened by 3 bases and J by 4 bases, with 7 bases between the two germline ends. Material: CD4+ or CD8+ T cells sorted from blood, obtained in a trial of the OX40 agonist ivuxolimab. This chain joins TRBV28 and TRBJ2-7; a possible D gene is TRBD2 (5 bases). The clonotype originates from an adult with an advanced solid tumor such as melanoma, head and neck, liver or kidney cancer. CDR3 region: CASSLRGYEQYF. In DNA, the CDR3 is TGTGCCAGCAGTTTGAGAGGGTACGAGCAGTACTTC.